This T cell receptor (beta chain) appears in the sequencing data of a study of cytomegalovirus exposure and HLA in healthy donors. PCR was performed using 60 Vbeta and 13 Jbeta primers. Generated by immunoSEQ multiplex PCR, the TCRdb table keeps only in-frame clones and is missing some. The table shows about 95,000 clones, with under 90% occurring only once. Per the germline V gene, CDR1 is MNHEY and CDR2 is SVGAGI. This CDR3 is built from 14 residues. The V gene lost 6 bases and the J gene lost 0 bases, with 8 bases spanning the gap. The sample consisted of PBMCs. The chain recombines TRBV6-5 with TRBJ2-2; D is unresolved. The receptor comes from a woman in her seventies in good health and CMV-seropositive. CDR3 amino acids: CASRLRANTGELFF. The CDR3 nucleotides are TGTGCCAGCAGACTTCGCGCGAACACCGGGGAGCTGTTTTTT.